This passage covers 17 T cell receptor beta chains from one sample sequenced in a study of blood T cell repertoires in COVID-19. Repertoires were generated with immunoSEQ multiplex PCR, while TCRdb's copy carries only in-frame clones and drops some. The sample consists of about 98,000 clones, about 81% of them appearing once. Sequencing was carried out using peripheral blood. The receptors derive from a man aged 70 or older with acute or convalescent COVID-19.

The CDR3 bases are TGTGCCAGCAGCTCCCTAAGGGACAGGGATAATAATTCACCCCTCCACTTT. Translation: CASSSLRDRDNNSPLHF. The chain is built from TRBV5-4 and TRBJ1-6; 9 bases map to TRBD1. This CDR3 has 17 residues. From germline, CDR1 is SGHNT and CDR2 YYREEE (reference sequence). After removal of 3 bases from V and 5 bases from J, the junction contained 9 bases not matched to a gene. Full variable domain (missing parts from reference TRBV5-4 and TRBJ1-6): ETGVTQSPTHLIKTRGQQVTLRCSSQSGHNTVSWYQQALGQGPQFIFQYYREEENGRGNFPPRFSGLQFPNYSSELNVNALELDDSALYLCASSSLRDRDNNSPLHFGNGTRLTVT.

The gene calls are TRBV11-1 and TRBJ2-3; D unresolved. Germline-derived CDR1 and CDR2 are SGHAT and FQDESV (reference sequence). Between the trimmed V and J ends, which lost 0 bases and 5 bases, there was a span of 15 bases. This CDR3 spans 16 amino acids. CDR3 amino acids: CASSLARSGRLDTQYF. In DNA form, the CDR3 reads TGTGCCAGCAGCTTAGCCCGTTCTGGTAGACTAGATACGCAGTATTTT.

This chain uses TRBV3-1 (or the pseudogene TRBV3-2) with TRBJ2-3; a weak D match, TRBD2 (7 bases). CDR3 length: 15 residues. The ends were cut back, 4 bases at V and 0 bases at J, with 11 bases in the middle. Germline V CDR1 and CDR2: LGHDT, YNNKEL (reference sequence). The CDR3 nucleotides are TGTGCCAGCAGCCGAGGGGGGGGGAGCACAGATACGCAGTATTTT. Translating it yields CASSRGGGSTDTQYF.

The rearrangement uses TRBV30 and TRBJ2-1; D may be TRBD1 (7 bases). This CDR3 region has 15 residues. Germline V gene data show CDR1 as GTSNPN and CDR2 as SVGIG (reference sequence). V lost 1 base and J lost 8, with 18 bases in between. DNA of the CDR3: TGTGCCTGGAGTGACCCGAGGAGGGGGCGGGATGAGCAGTTCTTC. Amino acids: CAWSDPRRGRDEQFF.

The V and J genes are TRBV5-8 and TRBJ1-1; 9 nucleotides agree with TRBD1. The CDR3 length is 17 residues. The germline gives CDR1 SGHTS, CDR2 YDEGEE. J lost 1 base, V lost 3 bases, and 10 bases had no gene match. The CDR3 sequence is CASSSGGTGIANTEAFF. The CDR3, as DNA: TGTGCCAGCAGCTCGGGGGGGACAGGGATCGCGAACACTGAAGCTTTCTTT.

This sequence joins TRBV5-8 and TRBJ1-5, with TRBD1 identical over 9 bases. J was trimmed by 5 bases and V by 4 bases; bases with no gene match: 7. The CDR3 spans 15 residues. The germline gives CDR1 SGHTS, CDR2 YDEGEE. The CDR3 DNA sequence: TGTGCCAGCAGCGGGGACAGGGCCGGAGATCAGCCCCAGCATTTT. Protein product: CASSGDRAGDQPQHF. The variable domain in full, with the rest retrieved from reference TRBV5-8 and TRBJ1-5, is EAGVTQSPTHLIKTRGQQATLRCSPISGHTSVYWYQQALGLGLQFLLWYDEGEERNRGNFPPRFSGRQFPNYSSELNVNALELEDSALYLCASSGDRAGDQPQHFGDGTRLSIL.

DNA of the CDR3: TGTGCCAGCAGCTTACAATCTGGGGACAGCCTCTACGAGCAGTACTTC. Its protein product is CASSLQSGDSLYEQYF. The chain employs TRBV7-2 and TRBJ2-7; 7 bases agree with TRBD1. CDR1 and CDR2 (germline): SGHTA, FQGNSA. CDR3 length: 16 residues. V was pared by 2 bases and J by 3 bases, with 10 bases of the junction left unmatched.

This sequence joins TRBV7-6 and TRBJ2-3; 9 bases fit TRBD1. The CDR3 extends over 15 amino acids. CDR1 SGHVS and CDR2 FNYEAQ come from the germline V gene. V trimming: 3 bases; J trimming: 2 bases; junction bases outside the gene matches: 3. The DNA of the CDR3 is TGTGCCAGCAGCTTTGGGACAGGGAACACAGATACGCAGTATTTT. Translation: CASSFGTGNTDTQYF.

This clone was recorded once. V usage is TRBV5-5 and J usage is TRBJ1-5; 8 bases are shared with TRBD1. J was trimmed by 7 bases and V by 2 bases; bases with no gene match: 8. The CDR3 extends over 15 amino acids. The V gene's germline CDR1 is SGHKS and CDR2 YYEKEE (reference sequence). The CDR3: CASSFRQGLGQPQHF. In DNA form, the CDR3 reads TGTGCCAGCAGCTTCCGACAGGGGTTAGGGCAGCCCCAGCATTTT.

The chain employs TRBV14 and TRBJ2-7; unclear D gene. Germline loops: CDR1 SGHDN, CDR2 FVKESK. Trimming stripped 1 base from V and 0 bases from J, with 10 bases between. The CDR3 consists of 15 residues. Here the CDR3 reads CASSQVGGPSYEQYF. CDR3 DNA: TGTGCCAGCAGCCAAGTTGGCGGTCCCTCCTACGAGCAGTACTTC.

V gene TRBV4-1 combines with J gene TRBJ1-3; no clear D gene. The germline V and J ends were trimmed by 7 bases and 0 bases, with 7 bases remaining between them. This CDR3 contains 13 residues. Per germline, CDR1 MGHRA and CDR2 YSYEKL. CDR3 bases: TGCGCCAGCACCGCCAGCTCTGGAAACACCATATATTTT. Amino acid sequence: CASTASSGNTIYF.

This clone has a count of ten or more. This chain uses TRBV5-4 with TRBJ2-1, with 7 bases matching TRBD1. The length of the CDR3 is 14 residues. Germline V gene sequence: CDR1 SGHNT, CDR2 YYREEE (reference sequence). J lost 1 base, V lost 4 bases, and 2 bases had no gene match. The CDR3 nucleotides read TGTGCCAGCAGCCGGGACAGTTCCTACAATGAGCAGTTCTTC. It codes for CASSRDSSYNEQFF.

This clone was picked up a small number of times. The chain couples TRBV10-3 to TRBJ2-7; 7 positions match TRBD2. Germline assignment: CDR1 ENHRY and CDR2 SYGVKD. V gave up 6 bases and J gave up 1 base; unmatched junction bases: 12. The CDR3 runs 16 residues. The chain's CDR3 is CAIRGGDRATSYEQYF. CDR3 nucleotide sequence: TGTGCCATCAGGGGGGGGGACCGCGCAACTTCCTACGAGCAGTACTTC.

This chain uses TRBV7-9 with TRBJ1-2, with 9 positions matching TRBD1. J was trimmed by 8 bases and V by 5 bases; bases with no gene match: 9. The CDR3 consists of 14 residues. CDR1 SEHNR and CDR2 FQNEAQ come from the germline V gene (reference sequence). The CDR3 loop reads CASSASGTGYGYTF. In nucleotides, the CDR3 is TGTGCCAGCAGCGCCTCCGGGACAGGGTACGGCTACACCTTC.

For the CDR3, the DNA is TGTGCCAGCAGCGTAGCAGGACAGGGAGGTTCCGAGCAGTACTTC. Its translation is CASSVAGQGGSEQYF. The rearrangement links TRBV9 to TRBJ2-7, with 8 bases fitting TRBD1. Germline trimming cut 0 bases from V and 6 bases from J; bases unmatched to any gene: 8. Germline values: CDR1 SGDLS, CDR2 YYNGEE. This CDR3 has 15 residues.

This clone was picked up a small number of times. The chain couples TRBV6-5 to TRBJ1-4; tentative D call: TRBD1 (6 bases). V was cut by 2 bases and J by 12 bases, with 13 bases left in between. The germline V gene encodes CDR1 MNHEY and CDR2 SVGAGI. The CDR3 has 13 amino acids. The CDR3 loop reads CASSYQGPEELFF. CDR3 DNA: TGTGCCAGCAGTTACCAGGGGCCCGAAGAACTGTTTTTT.

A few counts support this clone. The CDR3 region is CASSESSRSNQPQHF. The CDR3 DNA reads TGTGCCAGCAGTGAAAGTTCCAGGAGCAATCAGCCCCAGCATTTT. The chain employs TRBV2 and TRBJ1-5; D call uncertain. Germline V gives CDR1 SNHLY, CDR2 FYNNEI. The CDR3 spans 15 residues. V lost 2 bases to trimming and J lost 1 base, with 9 bases between them. The full variable domain, rest sourced from reference TRBV2 and TRBJ1-5, is EPEVTQTPSHQVTQMGQEVILRCVPISNHLYFYWYRQILGQKVEFLVSFYNNEISEKSEIFDDQFSVERPDGSNFTLKIRSTKLEDSAMYFCASSESSRSNQPQHFGDGTRLSIL.